Many counts were recorded for the clone carrying this T cell receptor (beta chain). This record comes from a study of spatial heterogeneity in lung cancer. Every TCR cDNA molecule carried a tag that served as a unique molecular identifier. One entry per CDR3 protein results from TCRdb running MiXCR on the 5' RACE reads. In the table there are more than 80,000 distinct CDR3 sequences, roughly 12% of which are singletons. V was clipped by 4 bases and J by 6 bases, with 9 bases between them. This CDR3 is 12 amino acids long. CDR1 is MNHEY and CDR2 is SVGAGI in the germline V gene. Time point meaning: sample taken at primary tumor resection. TCRs were sequenced from unsorted whole RNA of tumor, nontumor lung or PBMC.

The sequenced sample was PBMCs, obtained at surgery. The chain joins TRBV6-5 to TRBJ1-2, with D maybe TRBD1 (6 bases). The TCR originated in a male donor with early-stage non-small cell lung cancer. CDR3 sequence reads: CASSSSGDGYTF. The DNA for the CDR3 is TGTGCCAGCAGTTCGTCAGGGGATGGCTACACCTTC.